This T cell receptor beta chain was documented in a study of identical twins. This clonotype was seen ten or more times. V was pared by 5 bases and J by 6 bases, with 4 bases of the junction left unmatched. This CDR3 comprises 15 residues. One entry per CDR3 protein, called by TCRdb with MiXCR from the 5' RACE reads. The repertoire includes some 790,000 distinct CDR3 sequences, about 20% of them detected once, and about an eighth sits in the top ten. This sample also appeared in a second study, on T cells expressing NK-cell markers.

This chain joins TRBV12-3 or TRBV12-4 and TRBJ2-3, with 14 bases that match TRBD2. The sequencing sample was made of PBMCs. The clonotype was recovered from a woman between 18 and 29 years old in good health. CDR3 sequence reads: CASSHRLAGGDTQYF. CDR3 DNA sequence: TGTGCCAGCAGTCACCGACTAGCGGGAGGGGATACGCAGTATTTT.